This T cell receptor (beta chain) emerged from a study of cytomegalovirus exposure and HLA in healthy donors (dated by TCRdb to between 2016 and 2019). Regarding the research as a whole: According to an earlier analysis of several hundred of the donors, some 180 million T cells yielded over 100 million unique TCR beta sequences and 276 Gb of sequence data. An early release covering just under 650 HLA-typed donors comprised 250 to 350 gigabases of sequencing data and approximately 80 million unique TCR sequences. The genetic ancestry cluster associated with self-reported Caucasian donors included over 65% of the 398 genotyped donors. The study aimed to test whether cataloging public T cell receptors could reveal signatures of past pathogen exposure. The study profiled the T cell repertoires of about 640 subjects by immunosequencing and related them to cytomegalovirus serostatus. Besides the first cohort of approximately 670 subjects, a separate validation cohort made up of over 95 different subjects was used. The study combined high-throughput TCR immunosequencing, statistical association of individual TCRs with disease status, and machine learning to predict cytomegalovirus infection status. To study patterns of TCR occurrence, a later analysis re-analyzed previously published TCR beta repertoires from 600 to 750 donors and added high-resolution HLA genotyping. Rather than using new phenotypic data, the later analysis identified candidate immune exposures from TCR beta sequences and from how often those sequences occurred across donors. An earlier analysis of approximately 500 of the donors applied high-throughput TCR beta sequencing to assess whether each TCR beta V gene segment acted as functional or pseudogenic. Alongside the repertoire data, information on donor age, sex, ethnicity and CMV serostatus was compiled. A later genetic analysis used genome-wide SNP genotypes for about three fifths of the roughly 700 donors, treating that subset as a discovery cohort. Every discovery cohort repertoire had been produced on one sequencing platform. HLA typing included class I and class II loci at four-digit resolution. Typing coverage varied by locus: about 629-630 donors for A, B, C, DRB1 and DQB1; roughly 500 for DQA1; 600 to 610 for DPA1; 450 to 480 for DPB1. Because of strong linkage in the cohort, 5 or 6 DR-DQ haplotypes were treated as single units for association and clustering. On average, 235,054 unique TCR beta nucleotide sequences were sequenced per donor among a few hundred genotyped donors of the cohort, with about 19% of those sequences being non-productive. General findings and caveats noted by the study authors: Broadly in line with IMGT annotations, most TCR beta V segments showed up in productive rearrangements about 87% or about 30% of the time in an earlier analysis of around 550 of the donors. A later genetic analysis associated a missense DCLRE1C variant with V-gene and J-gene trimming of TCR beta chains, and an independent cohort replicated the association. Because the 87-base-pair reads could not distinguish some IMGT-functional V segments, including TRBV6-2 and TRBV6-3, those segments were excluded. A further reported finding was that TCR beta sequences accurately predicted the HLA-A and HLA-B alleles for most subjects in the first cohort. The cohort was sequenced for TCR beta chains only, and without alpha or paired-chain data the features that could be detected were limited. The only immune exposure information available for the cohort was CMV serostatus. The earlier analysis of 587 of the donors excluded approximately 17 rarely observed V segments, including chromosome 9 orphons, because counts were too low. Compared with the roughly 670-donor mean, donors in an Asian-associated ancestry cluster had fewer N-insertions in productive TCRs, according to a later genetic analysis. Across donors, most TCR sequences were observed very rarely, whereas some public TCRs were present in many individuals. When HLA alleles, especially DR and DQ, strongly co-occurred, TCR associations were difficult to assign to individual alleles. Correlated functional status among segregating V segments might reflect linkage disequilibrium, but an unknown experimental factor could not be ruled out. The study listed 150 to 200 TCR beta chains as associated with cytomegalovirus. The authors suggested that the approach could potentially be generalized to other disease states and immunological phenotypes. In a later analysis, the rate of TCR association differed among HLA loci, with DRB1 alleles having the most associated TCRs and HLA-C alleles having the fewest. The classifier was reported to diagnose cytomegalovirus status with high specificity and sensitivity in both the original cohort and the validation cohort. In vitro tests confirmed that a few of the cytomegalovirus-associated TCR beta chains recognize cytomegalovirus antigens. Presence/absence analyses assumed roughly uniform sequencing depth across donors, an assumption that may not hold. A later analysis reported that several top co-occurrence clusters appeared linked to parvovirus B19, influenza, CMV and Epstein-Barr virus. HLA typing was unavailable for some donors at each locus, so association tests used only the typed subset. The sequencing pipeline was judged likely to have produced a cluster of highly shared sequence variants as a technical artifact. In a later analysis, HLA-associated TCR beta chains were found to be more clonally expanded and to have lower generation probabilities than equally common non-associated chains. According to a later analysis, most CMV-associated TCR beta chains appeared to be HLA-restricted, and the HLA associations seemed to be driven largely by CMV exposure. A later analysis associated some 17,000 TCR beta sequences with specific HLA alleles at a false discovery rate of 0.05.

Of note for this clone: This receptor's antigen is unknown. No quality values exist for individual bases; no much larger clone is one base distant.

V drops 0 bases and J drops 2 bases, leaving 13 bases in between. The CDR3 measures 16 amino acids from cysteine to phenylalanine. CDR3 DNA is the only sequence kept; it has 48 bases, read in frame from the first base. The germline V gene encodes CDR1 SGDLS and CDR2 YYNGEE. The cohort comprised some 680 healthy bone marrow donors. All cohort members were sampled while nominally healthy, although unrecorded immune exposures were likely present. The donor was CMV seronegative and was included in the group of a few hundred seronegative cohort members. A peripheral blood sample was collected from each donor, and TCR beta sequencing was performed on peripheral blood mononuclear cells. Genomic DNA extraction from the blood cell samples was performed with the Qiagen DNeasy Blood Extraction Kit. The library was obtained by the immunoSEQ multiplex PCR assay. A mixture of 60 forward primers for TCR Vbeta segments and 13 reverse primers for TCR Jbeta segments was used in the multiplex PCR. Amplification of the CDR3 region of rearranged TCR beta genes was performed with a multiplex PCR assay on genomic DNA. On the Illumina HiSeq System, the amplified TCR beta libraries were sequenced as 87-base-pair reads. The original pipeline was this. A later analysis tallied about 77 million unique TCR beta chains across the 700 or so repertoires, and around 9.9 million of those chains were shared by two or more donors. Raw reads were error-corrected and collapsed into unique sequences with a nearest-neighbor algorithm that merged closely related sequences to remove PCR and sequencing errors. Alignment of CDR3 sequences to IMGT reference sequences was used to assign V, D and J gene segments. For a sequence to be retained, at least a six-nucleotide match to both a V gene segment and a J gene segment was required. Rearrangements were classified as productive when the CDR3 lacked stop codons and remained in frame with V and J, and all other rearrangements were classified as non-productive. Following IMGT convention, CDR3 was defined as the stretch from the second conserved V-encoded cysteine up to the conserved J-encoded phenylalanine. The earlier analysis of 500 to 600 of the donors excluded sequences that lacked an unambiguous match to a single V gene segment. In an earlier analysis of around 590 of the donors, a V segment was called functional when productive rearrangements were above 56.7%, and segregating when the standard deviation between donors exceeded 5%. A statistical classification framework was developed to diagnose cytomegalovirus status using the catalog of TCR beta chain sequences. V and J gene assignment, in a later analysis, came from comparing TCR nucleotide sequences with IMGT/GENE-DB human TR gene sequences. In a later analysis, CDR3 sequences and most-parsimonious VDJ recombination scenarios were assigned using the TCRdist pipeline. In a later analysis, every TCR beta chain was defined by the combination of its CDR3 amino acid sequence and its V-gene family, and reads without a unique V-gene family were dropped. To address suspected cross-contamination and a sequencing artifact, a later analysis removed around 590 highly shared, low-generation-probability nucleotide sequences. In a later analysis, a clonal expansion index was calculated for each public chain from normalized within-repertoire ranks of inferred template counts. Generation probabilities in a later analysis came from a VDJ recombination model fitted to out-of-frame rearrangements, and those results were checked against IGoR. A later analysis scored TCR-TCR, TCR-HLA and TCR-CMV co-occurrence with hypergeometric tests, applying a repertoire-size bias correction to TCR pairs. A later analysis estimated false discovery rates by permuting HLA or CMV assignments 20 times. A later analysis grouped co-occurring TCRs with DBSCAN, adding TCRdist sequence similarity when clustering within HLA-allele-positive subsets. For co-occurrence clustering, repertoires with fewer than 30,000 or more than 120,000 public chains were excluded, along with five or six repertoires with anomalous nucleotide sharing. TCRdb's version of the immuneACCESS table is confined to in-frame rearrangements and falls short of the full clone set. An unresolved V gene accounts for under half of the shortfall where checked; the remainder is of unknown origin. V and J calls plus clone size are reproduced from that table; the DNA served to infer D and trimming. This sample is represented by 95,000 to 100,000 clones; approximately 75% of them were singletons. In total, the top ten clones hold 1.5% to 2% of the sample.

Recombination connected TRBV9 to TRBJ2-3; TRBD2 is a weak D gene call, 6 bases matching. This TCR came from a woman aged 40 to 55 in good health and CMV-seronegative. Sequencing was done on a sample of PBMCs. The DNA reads TGTGCCAGCAGCGTAGAGGCTAGCGAGATCACAGATACGCAGTATTTT. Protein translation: CASSVEASEITDTQYF.